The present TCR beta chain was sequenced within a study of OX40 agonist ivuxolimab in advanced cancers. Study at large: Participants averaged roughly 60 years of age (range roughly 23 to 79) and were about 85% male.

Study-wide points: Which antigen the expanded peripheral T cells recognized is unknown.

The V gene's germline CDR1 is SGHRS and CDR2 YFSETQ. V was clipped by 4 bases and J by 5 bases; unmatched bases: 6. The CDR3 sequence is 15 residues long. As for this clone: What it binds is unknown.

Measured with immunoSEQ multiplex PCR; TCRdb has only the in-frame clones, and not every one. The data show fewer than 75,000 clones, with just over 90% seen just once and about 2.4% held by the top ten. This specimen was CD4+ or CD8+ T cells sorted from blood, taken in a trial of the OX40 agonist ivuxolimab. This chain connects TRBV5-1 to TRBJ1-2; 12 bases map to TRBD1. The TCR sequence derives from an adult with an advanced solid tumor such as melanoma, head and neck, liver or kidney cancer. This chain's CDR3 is CASSHGTGGTYGYTF. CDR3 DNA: TGCGCCAGCAGCCATGGGACAGGGGGCACGTATGGCTACACCTTC.